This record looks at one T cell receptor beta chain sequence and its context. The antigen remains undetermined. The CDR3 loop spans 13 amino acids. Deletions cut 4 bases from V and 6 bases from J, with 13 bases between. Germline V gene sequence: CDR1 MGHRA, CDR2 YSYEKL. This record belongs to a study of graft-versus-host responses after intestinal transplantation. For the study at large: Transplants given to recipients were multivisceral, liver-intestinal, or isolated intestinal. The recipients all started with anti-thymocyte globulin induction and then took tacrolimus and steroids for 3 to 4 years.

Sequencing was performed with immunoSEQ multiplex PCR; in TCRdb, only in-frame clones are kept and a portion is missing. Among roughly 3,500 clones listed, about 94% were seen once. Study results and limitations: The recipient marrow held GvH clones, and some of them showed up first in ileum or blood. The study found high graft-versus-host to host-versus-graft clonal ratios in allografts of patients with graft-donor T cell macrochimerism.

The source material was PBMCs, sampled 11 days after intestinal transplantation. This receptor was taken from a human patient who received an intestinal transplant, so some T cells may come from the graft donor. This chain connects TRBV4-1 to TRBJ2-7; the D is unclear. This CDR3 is CASSRELSSEQYF. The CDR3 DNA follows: TGCGCCAGCAGCCGCGAACTGAGTAGCGAGCAGTACTTC.